The 27 T cell receptor beta chains in this list originate from one sample, sequenced in a study of blood T cell repertoires in COVID-19. Assay used: immunoSEQ multiplex PCR; TCRdb lists only in-frame clones, some missing. The repertoire holds about 240,000 clones, with 85% to 90% as singletons. Sequences were obtained from PBMCs or T cells enriched from blood (not recorded which). All receptors come from a woman in her 30s who had recovered from COVID-19.

V usage is TRBV9 and J usage is TRBJ1-5; no clear D gene. The CDR3 loop spans 15 amino acids. The germline V and J ends were trimmed by 4 bases and 2 bases, with 13 bases remaining between them. CDR1 and CDR2 from the germline V gene are SGDLS and YYNGEE. CDR3 loop: CASSINAGGNQPQHF. In DNA form, the CDR3 reads TGTGCCAGCAGCATTAACGCGGGTGGCAATCAGCCCCAGCATTTT.

V and J are TRBV7-2 and TRBJ1-2; possibly TRBD1 for D (5 bases). CDR3 length: 14 amino acids. Germline V CDR1 and CDR2: SGHTA, FQGNSA. Trimming took 5 bases from V and 2 from J, leaving 12 bases between them. The DNA for the CDR3 is TGTGCCAGCAGCCTGGGGGGAGTCAACTATGGCTACACCTTC. This gives the protein CASSLGGVNYGYTF. The whole variable domain, filled in from reference TRBV7-2 and TRBJ1-2, reads GAGVSQSPSNKVTEKGKDVELRCDPISGHTALYWYRQSLGQGLEFLIYFQGNSAPDKSGLPSDRFSAERTGGSVSTLTIQRTQQEDSAVYLCASSLGGVNYGYTFGSGTRLTVV.

The chain couples TRBV28 to TRBJ1-2; D call uncertain. The V and J ends lost 3 bases and 8 bases respectively, with 22 bases between them. Germline V lookup: CDR1 MDHEN, CDR2 SYDVKM. This CDR3 spans 16 amino acids. The CDR3 loop reads CASSFSLKAGKRGYTF. The CDR3 bases are TGTGCCAGCAGTTTTTCCCTTAAAGCGGGGAAAAGGGGCTACACCTTC.

The V and J genes are TRBV5-1 and TRBJ2-2; D perhaps matches TRBD2 (6 bases). CDR3 length: 18 amino acids. V shed 2 bases and J shed 2 bases, with 19 bases lying between them. Germline loops: CDR1 SGHRS, CDR2 YFSETQ. Written as DNA, the CDR3 is TGCGCCAGCAGCTTAGGTCCGGAGCGGAGGGGAAACACCGGGGAGCTGTTTTTT. This gives the protein CASSLGPERRGNTGELFF.

The chain is built from TRBV21-1 and TRBJ2-5; the table's TRBD1 call for D was not verified on the DNA. TRBV21-1 is an annotated pseudogene. The CDR3 runs to 16 residues. CDR3: CASSKETGRFQETQYF. The CDR3 DNA reads as TGTGCCAGCAGCAAAGAAACAGGGCGCTTTCAAGAGACCCAGTACTTC.

This chain joins TRBV28 and TRBJ2-7; 11 bases are a match to TRBD2. Germline V gives CDR1 MDHEN, CDR2 SYDVKM. The CDR3 consists of 15 residues. V lost 6 bases to trimming and J lost 2 bases; unmatched junction nucleotides: 6. In nucleotides, the CDR3 is TGTGCCAGCAGCCGGCGACTAGCGGGGACCTACGAGCAGTACTTC. Amino acid sequence: CASSRRLAGTYEQYF.

This clone came up a few times. The chain is built from TRBV25-1 and TRBJ1-2; the D is unclear. This CDR3 region has 13 residues. Trimming removed 3 bases at V and 1 base at J, with 6 bases between. Germline V gives CDR1 MGHDK, CDR2 SYGVNS. CDR3 loop: CASSEAVNYGYTF. In nucleotides, the CDR3 is TGTGCCAGCAGTGAGGCAGTTAACTATGGCTACACCTTC.

The genes are TRBV9 and TRBJ2-7, with unresolved D. The CDR3 totals 13 residues. V gave up 5 bases and J gave up 2 bases, with 11 bases separating them. Germline CDR1 and CDR2: SGDLS and YYNGEE. The CDR3 spells CASSLELAYEQYF. The CDR3 DNA reads as TGTGCCAGCAGTCTTGAGTTGGCCTACGAGCAGTACTTC.

This clone has a single count. V usage is TRBV7-9 and J usage is TRBJ1-6; 7 bases map to TRBD1. Unmatched junction bases numbered 9, after V lost 4 bases and J lost 9 bases. This CDR3 region has 15 residues. Per germline, CDR1 SEHNR and CDR2 FQNEAQ (reference sequence). In nucleotides, the CDR3 is TGTGCCAGCAGCTCACGACAGGGTAACGTTTCACCCCTCCACTTT. This gives the protein CASSSRQGNVSPLHF.

This chain uses TRBV10-3 with TRBJ2-7, with 9 positions matching TRBD2. The CDR3 runs to 17 residues. Germline V gene sequence: CDR1 ENHRY, CDR2 SYGVKD. The J segment lost 2 bases and the V segment lost 0 bases, leaving 8 bases of the junction unmatched. This CDR3 reads CAISESGAAGGTYEQYF. CDR3 nucleotides: TGTGCCATCAGTGAGTCTGGTGCCGCGGGGGGGACCTACGAGCAGTACTTC.

This clone has only a few counts. The chain has TRBV7-6 and TRBJ2-3, with 7 bases fitting TRBD1. With V trimmed by 5 bases and J by 3 bases, 5 bases remained unmatched. This CDR3 contains 14 residues. CDR1 and CDR2 from the germline V gene are SGHVS and FNYEAQ. The CDR3 loop is CASSPGQATDTQYF. The CDR3 DNA reads TGTGCCAGCAGCCCCGGACAGGCGACAGATACGCAGTATTTT.

Only one count was recorded for this clone. This rearrangement joins TRBV28 to TRBJ1-5, with 10 bases lining up with TRBD1. CDR1 and CDR2 (germline): MDHEN, SYDVKM. With V trimmed by 8 bases and J by 3 bases, 7 bases remained unmatched. This CDR3 contains 15 residues. The CDR3 nucleotides are TGTGCCAGCGGCAGGGACAGGGGTTCCAATCAGCCCCAGCATTTT. It yields the protein CASGRDRGSNQPQHF. Based on the CDR3 plus reference TRBV28 and TRBJ1-5, the full variable domain is DVKVTQSSRYLVKRTGEKVFLECVQDMDHENMFWYRQDPGLGLRLIYFSYDVKMKEKGDIPEGYSVSREKKERFSLILESASTNQTSMYLCASGRDRGSNQPQHFGDGTRLSIL.

CDR3 nucleotides: TGTGCCAGCTCACCGACTACAGGGTTAGGGTCTGAAGCTTTCTTT. Its translation is CASSPTTGLGSEAFF. This chain joins TRBV18 and TRBJ1-1, with D maybe TRBD1 (6 bases). The CDR3 has 15 residues. V gave up 3 bases and J gave up 6 bases, with 17 bases separating them. Germline V gene sequence: CDR1 KGHSH, CDR2 LQKENI.

A few counts support this clone. The V call is TRBV28, the J call TRBJ2-7; no firm D call. CDR1 is MDHEN, CDR2 SYDVKM, per germline. The CDR3 has 12 residues. V lost 1 base and J 4 bases, leaving 5 bases between the germline ends. The chain's CDR3 is CASSLFGYEQYF. In DNA form, the CDR3 reads TGTGCCAGCAGTTTATTCGGGTACGAGCAGTACTTC. Drawing the rest from reference TRBV28 and TRBJ2-7, the complete variable domain is DVKVTQSSRYLVKRTGEKVFLECVQDMDHENMFWYRQDPGLGLRLIYFSYDVKMKEKGDIPEGYSVSREKKERFSLILESASTNQTSMYLCASSLFGYEQYFGPGTRLTVT.

V gene TRBV5-1 combines with J gene TRBJ2-1; TRBD2 aligns across 7 bases. Germline CDR1 and CDR2: SGHRS and YFSETQ. The CDR3 sequence is 14 residues long. The V segment lost 5 bases and the J segment 8 bases; nucleotides outside the gene matches: 10. The DNA of the CDR3 is TGCGCCAGCAGGCCTGGCGGGGGTTGGGATGAGCAGTTCTTC. Its protein is CASRPGGGWDEQFF.

The V call is TRBV5-1, the J call TRBJ1-2, with a weak D call TRBD1 (5 bases). V was clipped by 4 bases and J by 1 base, with 17 bases between them. This CDR3 region has 16 residues. CDR1 is SGHRS and CDR2 is YFSETQ in the germline V gene. CDR3 in amino acids: CASSPGLTSYNYGYTF. DNA of the CDR3: TGCGCCAGCAGCCCGGGACTTACATCATATAACTATGGCTACACCTTC.

This clone is a singleton in its sample. The V and J genes are TRBV3-1 (or the pseudogene TRBV3-2) and TRBJ1-1, with D uncertain. The CDR3 runs to 16 residues. Germline V CDR1 and CDR2: LGHDT, YNNKEL (reference sequence). The V and J ends lost 1 base and 5 bases respectively, with 17 bases between them. The DNA of the CDR3 is TGTGCCAGCAGCCAAGTCACCAATGGAGGGTTAACTGAAGCTTTCTTT. The encoded protein is CASSQVTNGGLTEAFF.

The CDR3 spells CASSNPRDSQETQYF. CDR3 DNA sequence: TGTGCCAGTAGTAACCCCCGGGACAGCCAAGAGACCCAGTACTTC. This rearrangement joins TRBV19 to TRBJ2-5, with TRBD1 identical over 7 bases. The CDR3 consists of 15 residues. J lost 1 base, V lost 4 bases, and 6 bases had no gene match. CDR1 is LNHDA, CDR2 SQIVND, per germline (reference sequence).

The V and J genes are TRBV2 and TRBJ1-5; no clear D. The germline V gene encodes CDR1 SNHLY and CDR2 FYNNEI. The CDR3 is 14 residues long. The V end was cut by 3 bases, the J end by 2 bases, with 8 bases between. The CDR3 is CASSDRQGNQPQHF. The CDR3 DNA reads as TGTGCCAGCAGTGATCGGCAGGGCAATCAGCCCCAGCATTTT.

This clone occurred once. The chain employs TRBV7-2 and TRBJ2-5; 9 bases are a match to TRBD2. The CDR3 extends over 16 amino acids. The germline V gene encodes CDR1 SGHTA and CDR2 FQGNSA. Losses at the gene ends were 4 bases for V and 1 base for J; bases not matched to a gene: 7. CDR3 in DNA: TGTGCCAGCAGCTATCGGAGCGGGAGGATCCAAGAGACCCAGTACTTC. Residues: CASSYRSGRIQETQYF.

This clone appeared a few times. The chain links TRBV19 to TRBJ1-5; D perhaps matches TRBD1 (5 bases). CDR1 LNHDA and CDR2 SQIVND come from the germline V gene (reference sequence). V lost 0 bases and J lost 0, with 18 bases in between. This CDR3 contains 19 residues. The CDR3 spells CASSIDHVLTALSNQPQHF. CDR3 coding DNA: TGTGCCAGTAGTATAGATCATGTTTTGACAGCCCTTAGCAATCAGCCCCAGCATTTT.

The rearrangement links TRBV5-1 to TRBJ2-5, with TRBD2 matching 7 bases. Trimming cost V 6 bases and J 5 bases; bases outside gene matches: 4. Germline CDR1 and CDR2: SGHRS and YFSETQ. The CDR3 runs 12 residues. The CDR3 region is CASKGGMETQYF. CDR3 coding DNA: TGCGCCAGCAAGGGAGGGATGGAGACCCAGTACTTC.

The chain has TRBV28 and TRBJ1-5, with 8 bases that match TRBD1. Trimming cost V 8 bases and J 6 bases; bases outside gene matches: 15. The CDR3 is 16 residues long. Germline CDR1 and CDR2: MDHEN and SYDVKM. This chain's CDR3 is CASEPTRQGAVQPQHF. The CDR3 nucleotides read TGTGCCAGCGAACCCACCAGGCAGGGGGCTGTTCAGCCCCAGCATTTT.

The CDR3 sequence: CASSIDSSYNEQFF. The CDR3 DNA reads as TGTGCCAGTAGTATCGACTCCTCCTACAATGAGCAGTTCTTC. The gene calls are TRBV19 and TRBJ2-1; D is undetermined. Trimming shortened V by 3 bases and J by 0 bases, and 6 bases separated the two germline ends. This CDR3 is 14 amino acids long. Germline V gene data show CDR1 as LNHDA and CDR2 as SQIVND (reference sequence).

The rearrangement uses TRBV19 and TRBJ2-7; 7 bases map to TRBD2. Germline-derived CDR1 and CDR2 are LNHDA and SQIVND (reference sequence). The CDR3 loop spans 14 amino acids. Trimming took 4 bases from V and 6 from J; bases not matched to a gene: 9. The CDR3 spells CASSKGRESFEQYF. In nucleotides, the CDR3 is TGTGCCAGTAGTAAGGGGCGGGAGTCGTTCGAGCAGTACTTC.

The chain has TRBV3-1 (or the pseudogene TRBV3-2) and TRBJ2-2; possible D gene TRBD2, 5 bases. The CDR3 loop spans 16 amino acids. The V gene lost 3 bases and the J gene lost 4 bases, with 15 bases spanning the gap. In germline, CDR1 is LGHDT, CDR2 YNNKEL (reference sequence). The DNA for the CDR3 is TGTGCCAGCAGCCAGATGGGGAGCCCGGTCACCGGGGAGCTGTTTTTT. This sequence encodes CASSQMGSPVTGELFF.

The genes are TRBV7-9 and TRBJ1-5; D remains ambiguous. V shed 5 bases and J shed 5 bases, with 13 bases lying between them. CDR1 is SEHNR, CDR2 FQNEAQ, per germline (reference sequence). The CDR3 totals 14 residues. The CDR3 DNA is TGTGCCAGCAGCCTGTCCGGGAGATATCAGCCCCAGCATTTT. The encoded protein is CASSLSGRYQPQHF.